This is a list of T cell receptor beta chains from one sample in a study of OX40 agonist ivuxolimab in advanced cancers. Some clones are missing from TCRdb's copy, which holds only in-frame ones; the method was immunoSEQ multiplex PCR. The repertoire holds 150,000 to 180,000 clones, with roughly 94% as singletons. The material sequenced was CD4+ or CD8+ T cells sorted from blood, taken in a trial of the OX40 agonist ivuxolimab. These receptors were obtained from an adult with an advanced solid tumor such as melanoma, head and neck, liver or kidney cancer. CDR3s include the opening cysteine and the closing phenylalanine or tryptophan. The D gene is left open where the match is weak.

DNA,CDR3,D,length,J,V
TGCGCCAGCAGCCAAGAACTAGCAAGGGAGCAGTACTTC,CASSQELAREQYF,.,13,TRBJ2-7,TRBV4-3
TGCGCCAGCAGCCGACAGAACTCCTACGAGCAGTACTTC,CASSRQNSYEQYF,.,13,TRBJ2-7,TRBV5-1
TGTGCCAGCAGCCCGGACACCAACAATGAGCAGTTCTTC,CASSPDTNNEQFF,.,13,TRBJ2-1,TRBV6-4
TGTGCCAGCAGCCCCGCGGGACAGGGATTAAACACTGAAGCTTTCTTT,CASSPAGQGLNTEAFF,TRBD1,16,TRBJ1-1,TRBV5-4
TGTGCCAGCGGGGGTAATGAAAAACTGTTTTTT,CASGGNEKLFF,.,11,TRBJ1-4,TRBV6-5
TGTGCCAGCAGTTCCCAGCGGGAGGGCCGGCTTGGCACAGATACGCAGTATTTT,CASSSQREGRLGTDTQYF,TRBD2,18,TRBJ2-3,TRBV28
TGTGCCAGCAGCGCCCCTGGACGGTCAGAGACCCAGTACTTC,CASSAPGRSETQYF,.,14,TRBJ2-5,TRBV9
TGTGCCAGCAGCTTAACCAGGGTTTTCGACGAGCAGTACTTC,CASSLTRVFDEQYF,.,14,TRBJ2-7,TRBV7-2
TGTGCCAGCAGCTTCGGGACTAGCGGGTTTTACGAGCAGTACTTC,CASSFGTSGFYEQYF,TRBD2,15,TRBJ2-7,TRBV5-5
TGTGCCAGCAGCTTGGAGGGCAGGGACTCCTACAATGAGCAGTTCTTC,CASSLEGRDSYNEQFF,.,16,TRBJ2-1,TRBV5-6
TGTGCCACTCGACGGGGGCAGGGTGGCTACACCTTC,CATRRGQGGYTF,.,12,TRBJ1-2,TRBV6-5
TGTGCCAGCAGTGAGTCGGGTGGGTTATCAACGCAGTATTTT,CASSESGGLSTQYF,.,14,TRBJ2-3,TRBV2
TGTGCCAGCGGGGCGGGAGCCACAGATACGCAGTATTTT,CASGAGATDTQYF,TRBD2,13,TRBJ2-3,TRBV7-3
TGTGCCAGCAGCTTGTTTGGTACTAGCGGGAGCTACGAGCAGTACTTC,CASSLFGTSGSYEQYF,TRBD2,16,TRBJ2-7,TRBV5-4
TGTGCCAGCAGTCGGGGACAGGGGCGGGGAAACACCATATATTTT,CASSRGQGRGNTIYF,.,15,TRBJ1-3,TRBV21-1
TGTGCCAGCAGTCGGGACAGGGTCTCCTACGAGCAGTACTTC,CASSRDRVSYEQYF,TRBD1,14,TRBJ2-7,TRBV6-1
TGTGCCAGCAGCTTAGATGGAGGGGCTGGGTACACTGAAGCTTTCTTT,CASSLDGGAGYTEAFF,.,16,TRBJ1-1,TRBV7-2
TGCGCCAGCAGCGGTGGGGCTAGCGGGTACAATGAGCAGTTCTTC,CASSGGASGYNEQFF,TRBD2,15,TRBJ2-1,TRBV5-1
TGCGCCAGCAGCTTGACGGGGGGGTATACCTACGAGCAGTACTTC,CASSLTGGYTYEQYF,TRBD2,15,TRBJ2-7,TRBV5-1
TGTGCCAGCAGCTTGATGGGCACCATGGGAGGCTACACCTTC,CASSLMGTMGGYTF,.,14,TRBJ1-2,TRBV5-4
TGTGCCAGCAGCTCCGGGACAGGGGGCTATCAGCCCCAGCATTTT,CASSSGTGGYQPQHF,TRBD1,15,TRBJ1-5,TRBV7-2
TGTGCCATCAGTGACACCGGACGGCGACAAAACTATGGCTACACCTTC,CAISDTGRRQNYGYTF,.,16,TRBJ1-2,TRBV10-3
TGCGCCAGCAGCTTGGGGGGACAGGGGATCTACGAGCAGTACTTC,CASSLGGQGIYEQYF,TRBD1,15,TRBJ2-7,TRBV5-1
TGTGCCAGCAGTCGACAGGAGACCACTGAAGCTTTCTTT,CASSRQETTEAFF,.,13,TRBJ1-1,TRBV27
TGTGCCAGTAGTATTAAAGCGGGGAGGAACACCGGGGAGCTGTTTTTT,CASSIKAGRNTGELFF,TRBD2,16,TRBJ2-2,TRBV19
TGCGCCAGCAGCGTTACAGGGGGCGAATCCTACGAGCAGTACTTC,CASSVTGGESYEQYF,TRBD1,15,TRBJ2-7,TRBV5-1
TGTGCCAGCAGTGACCAGGGGAACACTGAAGCTTTCTTT,CASSDQGNTEAFF,.,13,TRBJ1-1,TRBV6-4
TGTGCCATCAGTGTAGGCCCCGGACAGGGAAATTACAATGAGCAGTTCTTC,CAISVGPGQGNYNEQFF,TRBD1,17,TRBJ2-1,TRBV10-3
TGTGCCAGCAGCGTAGGTGTAAAGGGGCAAGCTTTCTTT,CASSVGVKGQAFF,.,13,TRBJ1-1,TRBV9
TGTGCCAGCAGCAAGGGGTTGGTCGGGGGAGCAGCTTTCTTT,CASSKGLVGGAAFF,.,14,TRBJ1-1,TRBV6-6
TGTGCCTGGAGTGTAGGGCTGGTCTATGGCTACACCTTC,CAWSVGLVYGYTF,.,13,TRBJ1-2,TRBV30
TGTGCCAGCTCTCTGGCACCTGGGACAGGGGACTACGAGCAGTACTTC,CASSLAPGTGDYEQYF,TRBD1,16,TRBJ2-7,TRBV18
TGTGCCAGCGGAGTAGGGTCCTCCTACAATGAGCAGTTCTTC,CASGVGSSYNEQFF,.,14,TRBJ2-1,TRBV2
TGTGCCAGCAGCTTGGGGCGGGGATTGGGCTCAGATACGCAGTATTTT,CASSLGRGLGSDTQYF,.,16,TRBJ2-3,TRBV5-4
TGTGCCAGCAGCTCAACCGGGACAGGGGCGAACTACAATGAGCAGTTCTTC,CASSSTGTGANYNEQFF,TRBD1,17,TRBJ2-1,TRBV9
TGTGCCAGCAGCTTCTTTGAGACCCAGTACTTC,CASSFFETQYF,.,11,TRBJ2-5,TRBV11-2